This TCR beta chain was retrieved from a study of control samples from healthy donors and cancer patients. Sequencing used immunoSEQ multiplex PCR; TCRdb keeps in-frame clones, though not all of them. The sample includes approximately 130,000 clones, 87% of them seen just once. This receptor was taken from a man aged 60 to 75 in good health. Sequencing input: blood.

The CDR3 coding sequence is TGTGCCAGCAGCCCCGATCAGGTTAGGGATGAGCAGTTCTTC. It is translated as CASSPDQVRDEQFF. The chain has TRBV3-1 (or the pseudogene TRBV3-2) and TRBJ2-1; no firm D call. V dropped 4 bases and J dropped 8 bases, with 15 bases sitting between them. The length of the CDR3 is 14 residues. The V gene's germline CDR1 is LGHDT and CDR2 YNNKEL (reference sequence).